These 2 T cell receptor beta chains originate from one sample sequenced in a study of T cells in Graves' hyperthyroidism and ophthalmopathy (dated by TCRdb to between 2019 and 2020). Receptors were amplified or captured by multiplex PCR. The instrument given in TCRdb is Illumina HiSeq 2000. The TCR beta CDR3 regions were amplified from the RNA transcripts. The first round of RT-PCR for the TCR CDR3 was performed with the HTBI primer set and the Qiagen OneStep RT-PCR kit. TCRdb trimmed public reads at Q25 via fastp, called clones via MiXCR and kept in-frame beta chains. Rows merge per CDR3 protein into single entries with the most common DNA and genes. This sample has some 360,000 distinct CDR3 sequences in its table, and around 18% of those were observed once. The ten largest account for roughly 15% of the sample. Sequencing input: blood. The receptors derive from a middle-aged woman with Graves' ophthalmopathy.

This clonotype has ten or more counts. The CDR3 coding sequence is TGTGCCAGCAGCCTGGGCCGGAGGGGAGGAGAGACCCAGTACTTC. Translating it yields CASSLGRRGGETQYF. The chain carries TRBV7-8 and TRBJ2-5, with D maybe TRBD2 (6 bases). The V end lost 5 bases, the J end lost 4 bases, and 17 bases lay between the germline ends. The CDR3 sequence is 15 residues long. Germline-derived CDR1 and CDR2 are SGHVS and FQNEAQ.

This clonotype was seen many times. This chain links TRBV2 with TRBJ2-7, with no clear D. CDR3 length: 11 amino acids. CDR1 is SNHLY and CDR2 is FYNNEI in the germline V gene. The germline V and J ends were trimmed by 6 bases and 4 bases, with 7 bases remaining between them. CDR3 bases: TGTGCCAGCAGACCAGTTTACGAGCAGTACTTC. The encoded protein is CASRPVYEQYF.